The 11 T cell receptor beta chains below were found in one sample sequenced in a study of neurological immune-mediated disorders. The sample's time point: longitudinal time-point 2. Via MiXCR, TCRdb re-called the 5' RACE reads, giving one row per CDR3 protein. The data hold some 80,000 distinct CDR3 sequences, with about 5.6% observed a single time. Material: PBMCs. The receptors were sampled from a woman aged 55 to 70 with multiple sclerosis.

This clonotype was seen many times. Relative to the germline gene, one junction end is altered; a read error may explain this. This sequence joins TRBV5-5 and TRBJ2-1, with a possible D match to TRBD2 (6 bases). Germline CDR1 and CDR2: SGHKS and YYEKEE (reference sequence). The CDR3 has 13 amino acids. CDR3 residues: CAGGGYSDNEQFF. For the CDR3, the DNA is TGTGCCGGGGGAGGATACTCCGACAATGAGCAGTTCTTC.

Ten or more counts support this clonotype. CDR3 DNA sequence: TGTGCCAGCAGCCAAGGCCCGGCGAGTGAGTACTTC. Translating gives CASSQGPASEYF. The J gene is TRBJ2-7, the V gene TRBV3-1; D is undetermined. The V gene lost 1 base and the J gene lost 11 bases, with 12 bases spanning the gap. The CDR3 totals 12 residues. The germline CDR1 and CDR2 sequences are LGHDT and YNNKEL (reference sequence).

V is TRBV5-1 and J is TRBJ2-1; TRBD1 aligns across 7 bases. The V gene end was trimmed by 4 bases and the J gene end by 5 bases; junction bases not matched to a gene: 6. Germline V CDR1 and CDR2: SGHRS, YFSETQ. CDR3 size: 14 residues. Written as DNA, the CDR3 is TGCGCCAGCAGCCTATCCGGGACAGACAATGAGCAGTTCTTC. Its translation: CASSLSGTDNEQFF.

Many counts were recorded for this clonotype. The J gene is TRBJ2-7, the V gene TRBV6-5; 11 positions agree with TRBD2. The CDR3 is 15 amino acids. V lost 2 bases, J lost 2 bases, and 2 bases stayed unmatched. Germline V lookup: CDR1 MNHEY, CDR2 SVGAGI. The CDR3 is CASSYASGGTYEQYF. CDR3 DNA: TGTGCCAGCAGTTACGCTAGCGGGGGGACCTACGAGCAGTACTTC.

The chain recombines TRBV7-6 with TRBJ1-3, with D tentatively TRBD1 (5 bases). Germline values: CDR1 SGHVS, CDR2 FNYEAQ. The CDR3 loop spans 16 amino acids. Trimming shortened V by 5 bases and J by 0 bases, and 14 bases separated the two germline ends. The CDR3 DNA follows: TGTGCCAGCAGCGGAGGGACGTACCGCTCTGGAAACACCATATATTTT. This translates into CASSGGTYRSGNTIYF.

This clonotype was counted at least ten times. This chain connects TRBV20-1 to TRBJ2-7, with TRBD1 as a possible D gene (5 bases). CDR3 length equals 12 residues. CDR1 and CDR2 (germline): DFQATT, SNEGSKA (reference sequence). The V end lost 7 bases, the J end lost 0 bases, and 10 bases lay between the germline ends. CDR3 nucleotide sequence: TGCAGTGTCCAGACAGACTCCTACGAGCAGTACTTC. As protein: CSVQTDSYEQYF.

This clonotype was recorded at least ten times. This chain uses TRBV7-8 with TRBJ2-1; 8 nucleotides align to TRBD1. With 5 bases clipped from V and 3 bases from J, the junction kept 9 bases outside the gene matches. CDR1 and CDR2 (germline): SGHVS, FQNEAQ. There are 16 residues in the CDR3. The CDR3 DNA reads TGTGCCAGCAGCAGAGCGGACAGGGAGAACTACAATGAGCAGTTCTTC. It codes for CASSRADRENYNEQFF.

As for this clonotype: One end of the junction is discordant with germline, which a read error may explain. V usage is TRBV3-1 and J usage is TRBJ1-1; a possible D gene is TRBD1 (5 bases). Germline V gene data show CDR1 as LGHDT and CDR2 as YNNKEL (reference sequence). CDR3 length: 15 residues. The CDR3 coding sequence is TGTGCCAGTAGCCAGAGTGGACATTTGAACACTGAAGCTTTCTTT. As protein: CASSQSGHLNTEAFF.

The rearrangement joins TRBV19 to TRBJ2-1, with 10 nucleotides matching TRBD2. Germline CDR1 is LNHDA and CDR2 is SQIVND (reference sequence). Trimming cost V 4 bases and J 6 bases; bases outside gene matches: 6. The CDR3 consists of 15 residues. In DNA, the CDR3 is TGTGCCAGTAGTACTCTTAGCGGGGGGAGCAATGAGCAGTTCTTC. Its protein product is CASSTLSGGSNEQFF.

This clonotype appeared many times. V gene TRBV27 combines with J gene TRBJ1-6; D perhaps matches TRBD1 (5 bases). The germline V gene encodes CDR1 MNHEY and CDR2 SMNVEV (reference sequence). V lost 2 bases to trimming and J lost 9 bases, with 14 bases between them. The CDR3 has 15 amino acids. CDR3 coding DNA: TGTGCCAGCAGTTTAGGGGTCGGGGCGACTTCACCCCTCCACTTT. The encoded protein is CASSLGVGATSPLHF.

This clonotype was seen many times. This chain connects TRBV6-5 to TRBJ2-7; the D call may be TRBD1 or TRBD2 (5 bases each). CDR1 is MNHEY, CDR2 SVGAGI, per germline. V lost 7 bases to trimming and J lost 5 bases, with 15 bases between them. This CDR3 region has 13 residues. The CDR3 DNA reads as TGTGCCAGCACACGGGGCGGTAAGGACGAGCAGTACTTC. This codes for CASTRGGKDEQYF.